The 30 T cell receptor beta chains reported below all come from one sample, sequenced in a study of monozygotic twins with inflammatory bowel disease (dated 2019 in TCRdb). Library creation used 5' RACE. This sample was sequenced with an Illumina HiSeq 2500. TCRdb reprocessed the reads into one record per CDR3 protein sequence, lacking DNA. The sample table records 350,000 to 550,000 distinct CDR3 sequences. 2.4% of the sample rests with the top ten. The sequenced material came from blood. The origin of the receptors is a human donor with ulcerative colitis or Crohn's disease, or a healthy co-twin of an affected twin (not recorded which).

The chain uses TRBV7-8 and TRBJ2-2; TCRdb gives TRBD1 as the D gene, but with no DNA this cannot be confirmed. This CDR3 spans 13 amino acids. Germline CDR1 SGHVS, CDR2 FQNEAQ. The CDR3 here is CASSPGQTGELFF.

The chain is built from TRBV20-1 and TRBJ2-1; TCRdb proposes TRBD2, but this gene call is untestable without DNA. Looked up from germline, CDR1 is DFQATT and CDR2 is SNEGSKA (reference sequence). The length of the CDR3 is 15 residues. The CDR3 region is CSAQAPGGGLNEQFF.

This rearrangement joins TRBV12-3 or TRBV12-4 to TRBJ2-2; the TCRdb D gene call, TRBD2, has no DNA to confirm it. The CDR3 totals 12 residues. The CDR3 protein is CASPSYTGELFF.

V is TRBV14 and J is TRBJ2-7; TCRdb reports TRBD1, a call that lacks DNA to check it against. Germline CDR1 and CDR2: SGHDN and FVKESK. The CDR3 totals 13 residues. The CDR3 sequence: CASSQDAPREQYF.

The chain is built from TRBV5-5 and TRBJ1-1. This CDR3 region has 14 residues. CDR1 and CDR2 from the germline V gene are SGHKS and YYEKEE (reference sequence). CDR3 protein: CASSSGGSGTEAFF.

The rearrangement links TRBV12-3 or TRBV12-4 to TRBJ1-1. The CDR3 runs to 13 residues. CDR3 loop: CASRVGQNTEAFF.

The V call is TRBV6-2 or TRBV6-3, the J call TRBJ1-5; the D gene TCRdb calls, TRBD1, cannot be checked with no DNA. The germline CDR1 and CDR2 sequences are MNHEY and SVGEGT. The CDR3 is 16 residues long. The CDR3 sequence is CASRRHDRGTNQPQHF.

The chain recombines TRBV29-1 with TRBJ1-2; TCRdb's D gene call, TRBD1, goes unchecked for lack of DNA. This CDR3 has 13 amino acids. Germline V CDR1 and CDR2: SQVTM, ANQGSEA. CDR3 sequence: CSVDGAWDYGYTF.

The chain joins TRBV20-1 to TRBJ2-7; TCRdb's D gene call, TRBD1, goes unchecked for lack of DNA. CDR1 is DFQATT and CDR2 is SNEGSKA in the germline V gene (reference sequence). This CDR3 is 11 amino acids long. This CDR3 is CSASGSYEQYF.

The CDR3 loop reads CASSWTGSDEQYF. The chain employs TRBV5-5 and TRBJ2-7; TCRdb's assignment of TRBD1 cannot be checked, as there is no DNA. Germline V gene data show CDR1 as SGHKS and CDR2 as YYEKEE (reference sequence). The CDR3 sequence is 13 residues long.

This rearrangement joins TRBV30 to TRBJ2-7. The CDR3 spans 12 residues. Per germline, CDR1 GTSNPN and CDR2 SVGIG (reference sequence). The CDR3 region is CAWRTDTYEQYF.

The chain employs TRBV7-6 and TRBJ1-6; TCRdb calls TRBD1, which cannot be checked without DNA. The CDR3 covers 15 residues. Per germline, CDR1 SGHVS and CDR2 FNYEAQ. The CDR3 here is CASSPTGANNSPLHF.

The rearrangement uses TRBV11-3 and TRBJ2-1; the D call of TRBD2 rests on TCRdb alone, since no DNA is present to check it. CDR1 is SGHNT, CDR2 YENEEA, per germline. The CDR3 loop spans 15 amino acids. This chain's CDR3 is CASSLGLPHGHEQFF. The full variable domain, completed using reference TRBV11-3 and TRBJ2-1, is EAGVVQSPRYKIIEKKQPVAFWCNPISGHNTLYWYLQNLGQGPELLIRYENEEAVDDSQLPKDRFSAERLKGVDSTLKIQPAELGDSAVYLCASSLGLPHGHEQFFGPGTRLTVL.

The chain combines TRBV5-1 with TRBJ2-7; TCRdb selects TRBD2, and the lack of DNA leaves this call unchecked. The germline gives CDR1 SGHRS, CDR2 YFSETQ. This CDR3 has 14 amino acids. The CDR3 is CASSLGVFGGVFFF.

CDR3 amino acids: CASSLTGVDQPQHF. The rearrangement links TRBV27 to TRBJ1-5; TCRdb's D call of TRBD1 is untestable without DNA. This CDR3 has 14 amino acids. Per the germline V gene, CDR1 is MNHEY and CDR2 is SMNVEV (reference sequence).

V is TRBV6-2 or TRBV6-3 and J is TRBJ2-7. This CDR3 has 14 residues. Germline CDR1 reads MNHEY; CDR2 reads SVGEGT. The CDR3 spells CASSYSLGNYEQYF.

The CDR3 loop reads CASSPPNGETQYF. This chain links TRBV7-6 with TRBJ2-5. Germline assignment: CDR1 SGHVS and CDR2 FNYEAQ. There are 13 residues in the CDR3.

This chain connects TRBV27 to TRBJ2-7; the D gene TCRdb calls, TRBD1, cannot be checked with no DNA. Germline V gives CDR1 MNHEY, CDR2 SMNVEV (reference sequence). The CDR3 extends over 16 amino acids. This chain's CDR3 is CASSLVGGQGAYEQYF.

The rearrangement joins TRBV18 to TRBJ1-1; TCRdb names TRBD1, which stays unverified in the absence of DNA. This CDR3 comprises 16 residues. Per the germline V gene, CDR1 is KGHSH and CDR2 is LQKENI. The CDR3 loop reads CASSPATIGGGTEAFF. The full variable domain, completed using reference TRBV18 and TRBJ1-1, is NAGVMQNPRHLVRRRGQEARLRCSPMKGHSHVYWYRQLPEEGLKFMVYLQKENIIDESGMPKERFSAEFPKEGPSILRIQQVVRGDSAAYFCASSPATIGGGTEAFFGQGTRLTVV.

The chain couples TRBV6-1 to TRBJ2-2; TCRdb's D call of TRBD1 is untestable without DNA. CDR1 MNHNS and CDR2 SASEGT come from the germline V gene. The CDR3 consists of 12 residues. CDR3 sequence: CASSELGGRLFF.

The chain links TRBV12-3 or TRBV12-4 to TRBJ2-2; lacking DNA, the TRBD1 call made by TCRdb goes unchecked. The CDR3 length is 18 residues. Here the CDR3 reads CASRQLIGAGEASGELFF.

The chain is built from TRBV5-1 and TRBJ2-1; there is no DNA to check the TCRdb D call of TRBD2. Germline V lookup: CDR1 SGHRS, CDR2 YFSETQ. This CDR3 spans 15 amino acids. CDR3 region: CASGDVGGASNEQFF.

V gene TRBV20-1 combines with J gene TRBJ2-1; TCRdb proposes TRBD1, but this gene call is untestable without DNA. The CDR3 runs to 14 residues. Germline values: CDR1 DFQATT, CDR2 SNEGSKA (reference sequence). The chain's CDR3 is CSASRTGGYNEQFF.

This rearrangement joins TRBV7-3 to TRBJ2-1; TCRdb returns TRBD1, unconfirmable since there is no DNA. The CDR3 loop spans 14 amino acids. Germline values: CDR1 SGHTA, CDR2 FQGTGA. The CDR3 sequence: CASSSGGAWDEQFF.

This chain connects TRBV4-1 to TRBJ2-7. The CDR3 loop spans 16 amino acids. Germline V gene data show CDR1 as MGHRA and CDR2 as YSYEKL. CDR3 amino acids: CASSQGILGRSYEQYF.

This CDR3 reads CSARPFGAGGTQQETQYF. The chain carries TRBV20-1 and TRBJ2-5; TCRdb names TRBD2, which stays unverified in the absence of DNA. This CDR3 comprises 18 residues. CDR1 is DFQATT and CDR2 is SNEGSKA in the germline V gene (reference sequence).

This chain links TRBV3-1 with TRBJ2-1; without DNA, the TCRdb call of TRBD2 cannot be checked. The CDR3 runs 13 residues. Germline V gives CDR1 LGHDT, CDR2 YNNKEL (reference sequence). The CDR3 is CASSQEAGHEQFF.

CDR3 region: CASSHRTVVSYNEQFF. The V call is TRBV14, the J call TRBJ2-1; TCRdb calls TRBD1, which cannot be checked without DNA. In germline, CDR1 is SGHDN, CDR2 FVKESK. This CDR3 is 16 amino acids long. The full variable domain, rest sourced from reference TRBV14 and TRBJ2-1, is EAGVTQFPSHSVIEKGQTVTLRCDPISGHDNLYWYRRVMGKEIKFLLHFVKESKQDESGMPNNRFLAERTGGTYSTLKVQPAELEDSGVYFCASSHRTVVSYNEQFFGPGTRLTVL.

The chain couples TRBV5-4 to TRBJ2-2. This CDR3 has 13 amino acids. The germline CDR1 and CDR2 sequences are SGHNT and YYREEE (reference sequence). The CDR3 region is CASRAGPTGELFF.

The rearrangement joins TRBV29-1 to TRBJ2-5; without DNA, the TCRdb call of TRBD1 cannot be checked. Germline V gene sequence: CDR1 SQVTM, CDR2 ANQGSEA. This CDR3 has 13 amino acids. CDR3 sequence reads: CSVSPGQQETQYF. The full variable domain, rest sourced from reference TRBV29-1 and TRBJ2-5, is SAVISQKPSRDICQRGTSLTIQCQVDSQVTMMFWYRQQPGQSLTLIATANQGSEATYESGFVIDKFPISRPNLTFSTLTVSNMSPEDSSIYLCSVSPGQQETQYFGPGTRLLVL.